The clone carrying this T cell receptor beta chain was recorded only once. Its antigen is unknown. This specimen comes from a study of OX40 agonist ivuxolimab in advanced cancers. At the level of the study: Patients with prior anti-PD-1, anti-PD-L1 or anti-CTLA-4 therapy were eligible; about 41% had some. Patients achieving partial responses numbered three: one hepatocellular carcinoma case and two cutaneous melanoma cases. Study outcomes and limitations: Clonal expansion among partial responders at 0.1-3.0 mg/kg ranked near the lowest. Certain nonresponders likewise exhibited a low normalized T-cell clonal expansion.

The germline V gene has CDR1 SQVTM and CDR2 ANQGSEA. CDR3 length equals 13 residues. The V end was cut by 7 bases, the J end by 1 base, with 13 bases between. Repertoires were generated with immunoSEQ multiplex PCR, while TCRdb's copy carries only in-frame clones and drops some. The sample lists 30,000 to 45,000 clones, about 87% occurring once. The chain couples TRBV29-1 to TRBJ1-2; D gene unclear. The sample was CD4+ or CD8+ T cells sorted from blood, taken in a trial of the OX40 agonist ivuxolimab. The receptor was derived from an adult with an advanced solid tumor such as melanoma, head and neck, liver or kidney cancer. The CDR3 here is CSDGEVLNYGYTF. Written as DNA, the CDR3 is TGCAGCGACGGGGAGGTCCTTAACTATGGCTACACCTTC.